The T cell receptor (beta chain) under discussion was sequenced for a study of cytomegalovirus exposure and HLA in healthy donors. Remarks on this clone: Antigen specificity is unknown.

TCRdb's copy holds only in-frame clones and misses some; the assay was immunoSEQ multiplex PCR. The sample records hundreds of thousands of clones, 75% to 90% being singletons. V lost 10 bases and J lost 4, with 25 bases in between. Germline V CDR1 and CDR2: LNHDA, SQIVND (reference sequence). This CDR3 contains 17 residues. Study-wide points: There were 150 or so TCR beta chains listed as cytomegalovirus-associated. A later analysis found first-cohort TCR clusters tended to co-occur in the 90 to 150 validation repertoires.

Material for sequencing was PBMCs. This sequence originates from a young woman in good health and CMV-seronegative. The chain joins TRBV19 to TRBJ2-2; the D gene is possibly TRBD1 (5 bases). The CDR3 here is CATSFGVRGTSTGELFF. In DNA, the CDR3 is TGTGCCACCTCTTTTGGAGTAAGGGGAACGAGCACCGGGGAGCTGTTTTTT. The variable domain in full, with the rest retrieved from reference TRBV19 and TRBJ2-2, is DGGITQSPKYLFRKEGQNVTLSCEQNLNHDAMYWYRQDPGQGLRLIYYSQIVNDFQKGDIAEGYSVSREKKESFPLTVTSAQKNPTAFYLCATSFGVRGTSTGELFFGEGSRLTVL.